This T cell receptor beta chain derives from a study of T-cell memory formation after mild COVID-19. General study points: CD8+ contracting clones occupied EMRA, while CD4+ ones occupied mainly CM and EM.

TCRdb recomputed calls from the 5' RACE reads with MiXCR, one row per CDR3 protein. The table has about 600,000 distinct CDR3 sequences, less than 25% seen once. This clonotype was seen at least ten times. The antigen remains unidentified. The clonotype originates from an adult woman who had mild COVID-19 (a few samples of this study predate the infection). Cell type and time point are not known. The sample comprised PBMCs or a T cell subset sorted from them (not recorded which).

The CDR3 DNA sequence: TGTGCCTGGAGTGGATCCTCCCGTAGCGGGAGCGGCTCCTACGAGCAGTACTTC. Translation gives CAWSGSSRSGSGSYEQYF. The V gene is TRBV30, the J gene TRBJ2-7, with 9 bases fitting TRBD2. The germline CDR1 and CDR2 sequences are GTSNPN and SVGIG (reference sequence). Germline trimming cut 1 base from V and 0 bases from J; bases unmatched to any gene: 13. The CDR3 sequence is 18 residues long.